This TCR beta chain was obtained from a study of blood T cell repertoires in COVID-19. Across the study: Sites in the United States, Italy and Spain provided acute and convalescent COVID-19 samples.

Some clones are missing from TCRdb's copy, which holds only in-frame ones; the method was immunoSEQ multiplex PCR. Among over 45,000 clones listed, roughly 80% were seen once. J gave up 2 bases and V 4 bases, and 2 bases lay outside the gene matches. The germline gives CDR1 LGHNA, CDR2 YSLEER. The CDR3 loop spans 15 amino acids. V is TRBV4-3 and J is TRBJ2-7; 13 bases match TRBD2. Sequencing was carried out using peripheral blood. This TCR derives from a man aged 65 to 85 with active COVID-19. This chain's CDR3 is CASSPLAGGPYEQYF. CDR3 DNA: TGCGCCAGCAGCCCACTAGCGGGAGGGCCCTACGAGCAGTACTTC.